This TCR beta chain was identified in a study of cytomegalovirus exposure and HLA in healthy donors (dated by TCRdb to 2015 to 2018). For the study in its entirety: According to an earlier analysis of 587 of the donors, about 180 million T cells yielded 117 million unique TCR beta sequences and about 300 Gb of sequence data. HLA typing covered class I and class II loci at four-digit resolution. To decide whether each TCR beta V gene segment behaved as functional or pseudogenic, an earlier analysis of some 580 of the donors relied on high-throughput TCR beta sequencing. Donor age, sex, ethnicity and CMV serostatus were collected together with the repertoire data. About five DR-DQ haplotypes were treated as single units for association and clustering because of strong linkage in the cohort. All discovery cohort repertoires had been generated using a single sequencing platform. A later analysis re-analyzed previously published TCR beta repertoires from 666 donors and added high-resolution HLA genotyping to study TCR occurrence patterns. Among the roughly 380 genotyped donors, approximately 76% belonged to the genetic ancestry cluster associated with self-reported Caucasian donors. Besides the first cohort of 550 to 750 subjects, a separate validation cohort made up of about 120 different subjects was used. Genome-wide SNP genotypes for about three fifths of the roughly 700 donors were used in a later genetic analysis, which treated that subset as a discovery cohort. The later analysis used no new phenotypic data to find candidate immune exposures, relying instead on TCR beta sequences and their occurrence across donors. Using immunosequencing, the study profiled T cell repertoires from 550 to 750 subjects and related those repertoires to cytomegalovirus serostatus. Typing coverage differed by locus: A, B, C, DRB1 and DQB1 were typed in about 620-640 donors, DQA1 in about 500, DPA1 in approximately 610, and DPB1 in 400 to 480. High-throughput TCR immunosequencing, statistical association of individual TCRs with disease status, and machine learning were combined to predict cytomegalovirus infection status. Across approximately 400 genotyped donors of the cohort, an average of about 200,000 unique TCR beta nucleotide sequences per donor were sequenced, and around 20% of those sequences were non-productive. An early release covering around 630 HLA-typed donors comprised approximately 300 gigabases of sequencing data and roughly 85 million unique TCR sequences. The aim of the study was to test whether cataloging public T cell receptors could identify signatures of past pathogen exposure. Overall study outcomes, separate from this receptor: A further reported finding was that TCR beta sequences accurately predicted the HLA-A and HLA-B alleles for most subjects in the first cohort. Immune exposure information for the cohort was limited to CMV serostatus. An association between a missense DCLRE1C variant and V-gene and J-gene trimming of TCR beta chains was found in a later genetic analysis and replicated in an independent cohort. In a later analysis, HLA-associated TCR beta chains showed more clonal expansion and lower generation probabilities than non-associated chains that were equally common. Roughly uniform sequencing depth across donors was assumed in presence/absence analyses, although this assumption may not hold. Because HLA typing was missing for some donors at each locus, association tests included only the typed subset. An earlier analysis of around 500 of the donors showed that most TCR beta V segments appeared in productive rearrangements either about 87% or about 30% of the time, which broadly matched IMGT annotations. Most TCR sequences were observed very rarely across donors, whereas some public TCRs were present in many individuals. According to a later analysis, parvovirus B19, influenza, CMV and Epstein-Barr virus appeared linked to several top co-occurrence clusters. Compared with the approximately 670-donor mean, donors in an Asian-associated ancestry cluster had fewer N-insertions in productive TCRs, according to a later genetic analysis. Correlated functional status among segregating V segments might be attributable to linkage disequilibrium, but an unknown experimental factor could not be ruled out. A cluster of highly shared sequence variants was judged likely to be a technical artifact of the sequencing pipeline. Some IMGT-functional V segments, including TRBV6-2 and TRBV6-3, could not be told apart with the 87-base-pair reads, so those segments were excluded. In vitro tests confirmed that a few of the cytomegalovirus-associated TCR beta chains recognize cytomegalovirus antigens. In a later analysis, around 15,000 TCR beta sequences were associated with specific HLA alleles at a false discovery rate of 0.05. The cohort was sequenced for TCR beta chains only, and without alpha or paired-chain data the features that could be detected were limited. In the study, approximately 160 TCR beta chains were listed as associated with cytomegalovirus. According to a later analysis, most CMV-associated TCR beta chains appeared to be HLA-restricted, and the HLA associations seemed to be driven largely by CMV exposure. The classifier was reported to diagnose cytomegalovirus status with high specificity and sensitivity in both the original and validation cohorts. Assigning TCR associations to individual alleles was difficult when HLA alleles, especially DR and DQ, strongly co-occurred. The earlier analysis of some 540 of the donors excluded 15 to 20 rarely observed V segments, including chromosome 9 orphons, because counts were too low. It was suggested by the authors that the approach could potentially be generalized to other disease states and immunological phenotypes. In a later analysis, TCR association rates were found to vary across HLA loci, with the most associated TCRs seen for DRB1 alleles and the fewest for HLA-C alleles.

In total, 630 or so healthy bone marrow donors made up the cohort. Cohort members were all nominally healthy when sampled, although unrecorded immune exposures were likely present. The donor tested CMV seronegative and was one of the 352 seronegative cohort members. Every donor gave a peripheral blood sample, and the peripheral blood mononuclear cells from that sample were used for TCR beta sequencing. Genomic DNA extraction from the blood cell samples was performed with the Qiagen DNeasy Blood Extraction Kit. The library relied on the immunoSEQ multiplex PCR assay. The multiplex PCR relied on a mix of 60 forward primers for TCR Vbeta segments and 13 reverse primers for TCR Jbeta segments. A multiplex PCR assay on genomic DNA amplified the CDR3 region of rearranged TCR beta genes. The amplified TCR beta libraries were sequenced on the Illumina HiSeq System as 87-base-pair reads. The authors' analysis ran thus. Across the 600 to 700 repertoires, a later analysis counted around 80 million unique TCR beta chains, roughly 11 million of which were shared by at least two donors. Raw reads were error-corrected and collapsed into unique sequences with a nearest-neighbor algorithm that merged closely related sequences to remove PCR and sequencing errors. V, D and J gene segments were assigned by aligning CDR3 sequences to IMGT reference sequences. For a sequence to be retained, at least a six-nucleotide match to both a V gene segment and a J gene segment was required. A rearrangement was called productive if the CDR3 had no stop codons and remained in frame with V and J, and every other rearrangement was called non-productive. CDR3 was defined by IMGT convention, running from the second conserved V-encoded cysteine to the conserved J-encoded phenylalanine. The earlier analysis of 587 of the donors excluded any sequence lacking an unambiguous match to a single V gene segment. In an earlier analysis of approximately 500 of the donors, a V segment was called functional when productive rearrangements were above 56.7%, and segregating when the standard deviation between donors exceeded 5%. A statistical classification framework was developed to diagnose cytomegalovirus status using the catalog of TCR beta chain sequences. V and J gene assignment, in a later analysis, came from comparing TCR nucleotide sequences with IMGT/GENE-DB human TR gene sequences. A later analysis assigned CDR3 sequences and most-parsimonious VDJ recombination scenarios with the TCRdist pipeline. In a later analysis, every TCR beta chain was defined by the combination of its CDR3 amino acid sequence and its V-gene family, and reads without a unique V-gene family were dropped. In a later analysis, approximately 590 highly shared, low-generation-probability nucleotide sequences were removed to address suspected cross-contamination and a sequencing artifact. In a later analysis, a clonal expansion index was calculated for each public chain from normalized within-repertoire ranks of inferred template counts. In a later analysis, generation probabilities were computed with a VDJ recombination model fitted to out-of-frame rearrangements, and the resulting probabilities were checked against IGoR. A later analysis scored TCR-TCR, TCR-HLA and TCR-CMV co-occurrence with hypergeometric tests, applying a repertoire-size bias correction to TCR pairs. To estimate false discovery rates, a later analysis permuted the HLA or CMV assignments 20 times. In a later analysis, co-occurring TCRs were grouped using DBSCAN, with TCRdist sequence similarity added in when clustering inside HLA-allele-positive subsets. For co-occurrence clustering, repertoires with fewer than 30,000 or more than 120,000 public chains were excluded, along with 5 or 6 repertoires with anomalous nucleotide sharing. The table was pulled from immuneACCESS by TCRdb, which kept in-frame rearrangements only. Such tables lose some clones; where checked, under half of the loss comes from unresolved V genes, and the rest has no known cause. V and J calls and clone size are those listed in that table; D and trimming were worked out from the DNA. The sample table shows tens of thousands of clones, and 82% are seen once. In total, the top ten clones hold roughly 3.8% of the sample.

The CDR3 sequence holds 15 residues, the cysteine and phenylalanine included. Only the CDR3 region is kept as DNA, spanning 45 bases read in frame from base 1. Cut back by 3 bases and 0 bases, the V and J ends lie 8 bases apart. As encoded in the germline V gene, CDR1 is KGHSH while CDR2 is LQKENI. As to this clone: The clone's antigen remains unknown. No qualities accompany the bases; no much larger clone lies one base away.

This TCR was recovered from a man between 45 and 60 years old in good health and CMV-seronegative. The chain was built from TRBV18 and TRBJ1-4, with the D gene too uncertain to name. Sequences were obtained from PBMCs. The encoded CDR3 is CASSPIKPTNEKLFF. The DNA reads TGTGCCAGCTCACCGATCAAGCCAACTAATGAAAAACTGTTTTTT.